Here is one T cell receptor beta chain with its context. What it binds is unknown. Together with a sample-barcoded 5' primer, a J-beta primer mix was included in a second PCR lasting about 7 to 11 cycles. The authors tagged each cDNA molecule using a template-switch adaptor with 12 random nucleotides. In TCRdb, the 5' RACE reads were re-called with MiXCR into one record per CDR3 protein. Among some 1,800,000 distinct CDR3 sequences listed, roughly 43% were seen once. The CDR3 is made up of 16 amino acids. V shed 6 bases and J shed 12 bases, with 30 bases lying between them. These data come from a study of blood T cells in healthy people across ages. Study findings and constraints: Donor CMV infection status was unknown, possibly confounding age-related changes in expanded clonotypes. Naive and antigen-experienced cells were not separated, limiting conclusive comparison.

Sequencing was carried out using blood. This sequence originates from a human donor in good health. J is TRBJ2-7 and V is TRBV12-3 or TRBV12-4; either TRBD1 or TRBD2 may supply D (5 bases each). The CDR3 DNA reads TGTGCCAGCAGCATGGCAGGGTCACATTTGGGGGAGACCCGGTACTTC. Amino acids: CASSMAGSHLGETRYF.